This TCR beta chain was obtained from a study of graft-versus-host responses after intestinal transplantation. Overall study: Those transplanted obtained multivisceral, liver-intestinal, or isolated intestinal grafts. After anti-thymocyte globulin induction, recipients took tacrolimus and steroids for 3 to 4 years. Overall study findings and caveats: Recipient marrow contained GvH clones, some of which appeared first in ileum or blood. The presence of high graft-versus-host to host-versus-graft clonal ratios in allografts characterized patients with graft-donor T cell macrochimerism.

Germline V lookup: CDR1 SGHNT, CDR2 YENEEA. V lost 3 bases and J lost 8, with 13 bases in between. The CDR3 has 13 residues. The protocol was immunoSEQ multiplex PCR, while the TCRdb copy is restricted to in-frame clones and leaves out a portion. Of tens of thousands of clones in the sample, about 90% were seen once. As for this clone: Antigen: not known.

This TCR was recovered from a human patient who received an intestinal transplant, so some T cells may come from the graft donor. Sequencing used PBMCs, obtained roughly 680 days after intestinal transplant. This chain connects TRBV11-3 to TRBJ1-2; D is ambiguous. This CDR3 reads CASSLDGTGGYTF. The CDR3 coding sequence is TGTGCCAGCAGCTTGGACGGTACTGGAGGCTACACCTTC. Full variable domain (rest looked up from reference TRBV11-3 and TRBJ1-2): EAGVVQSPRYKIIEKKQPVAFWCNPISGHNTLYWYLQNLGQGPELLIRYENEEAVDDSQLPKDRFSAERLKGVDSTLKIQPAELGDSAVYLCASSLDGTGGYTFGSGTRLTVV.